The present TCR beta chain was sequenced within a study of T cell changes during pregnancy in multiple sclerosis. The CDR3 is made up of 16 amino acids. Trimming took 5 bases from V and 5 from J, leaving 21 bases between them. The germline gives CDR1 MNHEY, CDR2 SMNVEV (reference sequence). TCRdb keeps only in-frame clones here, not all; method: immunoSEQ multiplex PCR. The sample lists roughly 86,000 clones, 80% to 95% occurring once. V gene TRBV27 combines with J gene TRBJ2-5, with D perhaps matching TRBD2 (6 bases). Here the sequenced sample was peripheral blood, taken in the first trimester of pregnancy. The clonotype originates from a female donor with multiple sclerosis, enrolled in a pregnancy study. CDR3 sequence (DNA): TGTGCCAGCAGTCAAACCCCGGGACTCCGGCGGGAGACCCAGTACTTC. Protein sequence: CASSQTPGLRRETQYF.